This T cell receptor beta chain emerged from a study of T cells in Graves' hyperthyroidism and ophthalmopathy. This clonotype was detected many times. RNA transcripts were the template for amplifying TCR beta CDR3 regions. HTBI primers drove first-round RT-PCR of the TCR CDR3. TCRdb itself ran the multiplex PCR reads through MiXCR, one entry per CDR3 protein. Here the sample spans roughly 570,000 distinct CDR3 sequences, 46% being singletons. This CDR3 comprises 13 residues. Germline CDR1 is SGDLS and CDR2 is YYNGEE. V was pared by 4 bases and J by 5 bases, with 10 bases between. Diagnosis relied on clinical symptoms, serum thyroxine and TRAb, thyroid ultrasound and orbital computed tomography.

The source is an adult woman with Graves' disease, either hyperthyroidism or ophthalmopathy (not recorded which). The genes are TRBV9 and TRBJ1-5, with unresolved D. The sample comprised peripheral blood or thyroid tissue (not recorded which). The chain's CDR3 is CASSPGGYQPQHF. In DNA, the CDR3 is TGTGCCAGCAGCCCGGGAGGCTATCAGCCCCAGCATTTT.